This TCR beta chain was found in a study of T cells in Graves' hyperthyroidism and ophthalmopathy. Study-level results: From stable hyperthyroidism, ophthalmopathy was set apart by a 13 V-J model.

The CDR3 loop spans 15 amino acids. With 7 bases removed from V and 1 base from J, the gap between germline ends came to 16 bases. CDR1 SGHVS and CDR2 FNYEAQ come from the germline V gene. There were TCR beta CDR3 regions amplified from RNA transcripts. Carried out on the TCR CDR3, a first-round RT-PCR used the HTBI primer set. TCRdb reanalysed the multiplex PCR reads using MiXCR and keeps one entry per CDR3 protein. This repertoire shows 750,000 to 900,000 distinct CDR3 sequences, more than 30% found once; its top ten account for around 9.3%. Notes on this clonotype: The antigen remains unidentified.

V and J are TRBV7-6 and TRBJ1-1, with D perhaps TRBD1 (5 bases). The source material was blood. This TCR derives from a young man with Graves' hyperthyroidism. CDR3 coding DNA: TGTGCCAGCACTCCCCCCCGGGGCGCGAACACTGAAGCTTTCTTT. Its protein is CASTPPRGANTEAFF.